This is a list of T cell receptor beta chains from one sample in a study of blood T cell repertoires in COVID-19. The table came from immunoSEQ multiplex PCR; TCRdb's copy has only in-frame clones and leaves some out. The sample has 350,000 to 500,000 clones; approximately 91% are singletons. Sequences were obtained from PBMCs or T cells enriched from blood (not recorded which). These receptors all come from a woman between 18 and 29 years old who had been exposed to COVID-19. Both conserved end residues are part of each CDR3. Each record gives: D gene, clone size, J gene, V gene, CDR3 protein, CDR3 DNA. A D gene is named only where the DNA matches it firmly. Clone sizes are given selectively: once, few, many, or a class where the clone is expanded.

d_gene: TRBD1
abundance: -
j_gene: TRBJ1-2
v_gene: TRBV10-3
CDR3aa: CAISDRIGTGLNYGYTF
CDR3nt: TGTGCCATCAGCGACAGGATCGGGACAGGTCTTAACTATGGCTACACCTTC

d_gene: TRBD1
abundance: -
j_gene: TRBJ2-7
v_gene: TRBV5-8
CDR3aa: CASSLALDRDDEQYF
CDR3nt: TGTGCCAGCAGCTTGGCCCTAGACAGGGACGACGAGCAGTACTTC

d_gene: -
abundance: once
j_gene: TRBJ1-1
v_gene: TRBV4-1
CDR3aa: CASSQDGWDLNTEAFF
CDR3nt: TGCGCCAGCAGCCAAGATGGGTGGGACTTGAACACTGAAGCTTTCTTT

d_gene: -
abundance: -
j_gene: TRBJ1-1
v_gene: TRBV3-1/TRBV3-2
CDR3aa: CASSQGPTGSGNEAFF
CDR3nt: TGTGCCAGCAGCCAAGGACCTACAGGGAGTGGCAACGAAGCTTTCTTT

d_gene: TRBD1
abundance: -
j_gene: TRBJ1-5
v_gene: TRBV7-2
CDR3aa: CASTLPDRPNEPQHF
CDR3nt: TGTGCCAGCACCCTCCCGGACAGGCCGAATGAGCCCCAGCATTTT

d_gene: -
abundance: -
j_gene: TRBJ2-5
v_gene: TRBV11-3
CDR3aa: CASSRRRGLSETQYF
CDR3nt: TGTGCCAGCAGCCGACGTAGGGGTTTGAGTGAGACCCAGTACTTC

d_gene: TRBD2
abundance: once
j_gene: TRBJ2-2
v_gene: TRBV5-4
CDR3aa: CASSSSGDNTGELFF
CDR3nt: TGTGCCAGCAGCTCTAGCGGTGATAACACCGGGGAGCTGTTTTTT

d_gene: -
abundance: -
j_gene: TRBJ1-1
v_gene: TRBV6-5
CDR3aa: CASSYAAANTEAFF
CDR3nt: TGTGCCAGCAGTTACGCGGCAGCGAACACTGAAGCTTTCTTT

d_gene: -
abundance: -
j_gene: TRBJ1-5
v_gene: TRBV19
CDR3aa: CASSTRGYQPQHF
CDR3nt: TGTGCCAGTAGTACCAGGGGTTATCAGCCCCAGCATTTT

d_gene: -
abundance: -
j_gene: TRBJ1-2
v_gene: TRBV5-6
CDR3aa: CASSPYSTANYGYTF
CDR3nt: TGTGCCAGCAGTCCTTACAGTACAGCTAACTATGGCTACACCTTC

d_gene: TRBD1
abundance: -
j_gene: TRBJ1-1
v_gene: TRBV30
CDR3aa: CAWSPKDRGWTEAFF
CDR3nt: TGTGCCTGGAGTCCTAAGGACAGGGGTTGGACTGAAGCTTTCTTT

d_gene: TRBD1
abundance: -
j_gene: TRBJ1-2
v_gene: TRBV27
CDR3aa: CASSLRGVERGPHYGYTF
CDR3nt: TGTGCCAGCAGTTTAAGGGGGGTCGAGAGGGGGCCTCACTATGGCTACACCTTC

d_gene: -
abundance: -
j_gene: TRBJ1-1
v_gene: TRBV29-1
CDR3aa: CSVGPGQSNTEAFF
CDR3nt: -

d_gene: TRBD2
abundance: -
j_gene: TRBJ2-3
v_gene: TRBV19
CDR3aa: CASSIALGVWSGGTTDTQYF
CDR3nt: TGTGCCAGTAGTATAGCCCTGGGTGTATGGAGCGGGGGGACCACAGATACGCAGTATTTT

d_gene: -
abundance: -
j_gene: TRBJ2-7
v_gene: TRBV3-1/TRBV3-2
CDR3aa: CASSQVTSSAYEQYF
CDR3nt: TGTGCCAGCAGCCAAGTAACATCGTCTGCCTACGAGCAGTACTTC

d_gene: -
abundance: few
j_gene: TRBJ2-7
v_gene: TRBV7-2
CDR3aa: CASSLGVGTYEQYF
CDR3nt: TGTGCCAGCAGCTTAGGGGTCGGGACCTACGAGCAGTACTTC

d_gene: -
abundance: -
j_gene: TRBJ2-2
v_gene: TRBV10-1
CDR3aa: CASSESSWGISNTGELFF
CDR3nt: TGCGCCAGCAGTGAGTCGAGTTGGGGCATTTCGAACACCGGGGAGCTGTTTTTT

d_gene: -
abundance: -
j_gene: TRBJ2-7
v_gene: TRBV21-1
CDR3aa: CASTPTGSTCEQYF
CDR3nt: TGTGCCAGCACTCCGACAGGTTCCACGTGCGAGCAGTACTTC

d_gene: TRBD1
abundance: -
j_gene: TRBJ1-6
v_gene: TRBV7-9
CDR3aa: CASTTGDRNSPLHF
CDR3nt: TGTGCCAGCACGACAGGGGATCGGAATTCACCCCTCCACTTT

d_gene: -
abundance: -
j_gene: TRBJ1-2
v_gene: TRBV6-5
CDR3aa: CAGKDIQNYGYTF
CDR3nt: TGTGCCGGAAAGGACATCCAAAACTATGGCTACACCTTC

d_gene: TRBD1
abundance: -
j_gene: TRBJ2-2
v_gene: TRBV10-3
CDR3aa: CAISESTDRGTTGELFF
CDR3nt: TGTGCCATCAGTGAATCTACCGACAGGGGGACCACCGGGGAGCTGTTTTTT

d_gene: TRBD1
abundance: -
j_gene: TRBJ2-1
v_gene: TRBV29-1
CDR3aa: CSVNRGGNEQFF
CDR3nt: TGCAGCGTTAACAGGGGCGGGAATGAGCAGTTCTTC

d_gene: -
abundance: -
j_gene: TRBJ2-7
v_gene: TRBV3-1/TRBV3-2
CDR3aa: CASSPFSGARERYEQYF
CDR3nt: TGTGCCAGCAGCCCATTCTCCGGGGCCCGGGAGCGCTACGAGCAGTACTTC

d_gene: TRBD1
abundance: once
j_gene: TRBJ1-5
v_gene: TRBV28
CDR3aa: CASSFQRQGDDQPQHF
CDR3nt: TGTGCCAGCAGTTTTCAACGACAGGGGGACGATCAGCCCCAGCATTTT

d_gene: TRBD2
abundance: -
j_gene: TRBJ2-1
v_gene: TRBV6-5
CDR3aa: CASQTSGSINEQFF
CDR3nt: TGTGCCAGCCAGACTAGCGGGAGTATAAATGAGCAGTTCTTC

d_gene: TRBD2
abundance: -
j_gene: TRBJ2-5
v_gene: TRBV10-3
CDR3aa: CAISSGLEQETQYF
CDR3nt: TGTGCCATCAGTTCGGGACTAGAGCAAGAGACCCAGTACTTC

d_gene: TRBD2
abundance: -
j_gene: TRBJ2-1
v_gene: TRBV24-1
CDR3aa: CATSDPGLAGTNNEQFF
CDR3nt: TGTGCCACCAGTGATCCCGGACTAGCGGGGACCAACAATGAGCAGTTCTTC

d_gene: -
abundance: -
j_gene: TRBJ1-2
v_gene: TRBV4-3
CDR3aa: CASSQDRQSSYGYTF
CDR3nt: TGCGCCAGCAGCCAAGATAGACAGTCCAGCTATGGCTACACCTTC

d_gene: TRBD1
abundance: -
j_gene: TRBJ1-1
v_gene: TRBV19
CDR3aa: CASSILPGQGNTEAFF
CDR3nt: TGTGCCAGTAGTATCCTTCCGGGACAGGGAAACACTGAAGCTTTCTTT

d_gene: -
abundance: -
j_gene: TRBJ2-2
v_gene: TRBV11-3
CDR3aa: CASSPWTQGKTGELFF
CDR3nt: TGTGCCAGCAGCCCATGGACACAGGGAAAAACCGGGGAGCTGTTTTTT

d_gene: -
abundance: -
j_gene: TRBJ1-4
v_gene: TRBV7-9
CDR3aa: CASSPPVREKLFF
CDR3nt: TGTGCCAGCAGTCCCCCGGTTCGGGAAAAACTGTTTTTT

d_gene: -
abundance: -
j_gene: TRBJ2-1
v_gene: TRBV5-1
CDR3aa: CASSLDLGSEQFF
CDR3nt: TGCGCCAGCAGCTTGGACTTGGGGAGTGAGCAGTTCTTC

d_gene: -
abundance: few
j_gene: TRBJ1-2
v_gene: TRBV12-3/TRBV12-4
CDR3aa: CASSLYGRDGYTF
CDR3nt: TGTGCCAGCAGTTTATATGGTCGGGATGGCTACACCTTC

d_gene: -
abundance: -
j_gene: TRBJ1-5
v_gene: TRBV6-6
CDR3aa: CASRYGLNSDQPQHF
CDR3nt: TGTGCCAGCCGGTATGGTCTTAACTCGGATCAGCCCCAGCATTTT

d_gene: TRBD1
abundance: few
j_gene: TRBJ1-5
v_gene: TRBV5-5
CDR3aa: CASSPKAQGIWPQHF
CDR3nt: TGTGCCAGCAGCCCTAAAGCACAGGGGATCTGGCCCCAGCATTTT

d_gene: -
abundance: -
j_gene: TRBJ2-7
v_gene: TRBV7-9
CDR3aa: CASSLGGQVLEQYF
CDR3nt: TGTGCCAGCAGCTTAGGAGGGCAGGTCCTGGAGCAGTACTTC

d_gene: -
abundance: -
j_gene: TRBJ2-7
v_gene: TRBV18
CDR3aa: CASSPPGRQLAYEQYF
CDR3nt: TGTGCCAGCTCACCACCCGGGAGACAACTCGCTTACGAGCAGTACTTC

d_gene: -
abundance: -
j_gene: TRBJ1-2
v_gene: TRBV28
CDR3aa: CASSRGVGGYTF
CDR3nt: TGTGCCAGCAGCCGGGGGGTCGGGGGCTACACCTTC

d_gene: TRBD1
abundance: -
j_gene: TRBJ1-6
v_gene: TRBV15
CDR3aa: CATSRAFPGQGNSPLHF
CDR3nt: TGTGCCACCAGCAGAGCCTTTCCGGGACAGGGGAATTCACCCCTCCACTTT

d_gene: -
abundance: -
j_gene: TRBJ2-7
v_gene: TRBV3-1/TRBV3-2
CDR3aa: CASSPRRANPSYEQYF
CDR3nt: TGTGCCAGCAGCCCGAGGAGGGCCAATCCCTCCTACGAGCAGTACTTC

d_gene: -
abundance: -
j_gene: TRBJ2-7
v_gene: TRBV7-3
CDR3aa: CASSRDRYYEQYF
CDR3nt: TGTGCCAGCAGCCGAGACAGATACTACGAGCAGTACTTC

d_gene: -
abundance: -
j_gene: TRBJ1-5
v_gene: TRBV28
CDR3aa: CASFRGVNQPQHF
CDR3nt: TGTGCCAGCTTTCGGGGGGTCAATCAGCCCCAGCATTTT

d_gene: -
abundance: few
j_gene: TRBJ1-5
v_gene: TRBV5-6
CDR3aa: CASSLRGSNQPQHF
CDR3nt: TGTGCCAGCAGCCTGAGGGGGAGCAATCAGCCCCAGCATTTT

d_gene: -
abundance: -
j_gene: TRBJ1-6
v_gene: TRBV4-1
CDR3aa: CASSQLDSPNSPLHF
CDR3nt: TGCGCCAGCAGCCAATTGGACAGCCCTAATTCACCCCTCCACTTT

d_gene: TRBD2
abundance: -
j_gene: TRBJ2-5
v_gene: TRBV12-3/TRBV12-4
CDR3aa: CASSRGGEETQYF
CDR3nt: TGTGCCAGCAGCCGTGGGGGGGAAGAGACCCAGTACTTC

d_gene: -
abundance: -
j_gene: TRBJ1-2
v_gene: TRBV16
CDR3aa: CASSRGLSGYTF
CDR3nt: TGTGCCAGCAGCCGGGGGCTATCGGGCTACACCTTC

d_gene: TRBD1
abundance: -
j_gene: TRBJ2-1
v_gene: TRBV5-4
CDR3aa: CASSWTGGGDSNEQFF
CDR3nt: TGTGCCAGCAGCTGGACAGGGGGCGGTGATAGCAATGAGCAGTTCTTC

d_gene: -
abundance: -
j_gene: TRBJ1-2
v_gene: TRBV27
CDR3aa: CATAGGQGYTF
CDR3nt: TGTGCCACCGCGGGGGGTCAGGGCTACACCTTC

d_gene: -
abundance: -
j_gene: TRBJ2-7
v_gene: TRBV5-3
CDR3aa: CARSTRKRGYEQYF
CDR3nt: TGTGCCAGAAGCACGCGGAAGAGAGGTTACGAGCAGTACTTC

d_gene: -
abundance: few
j_gene: TRBJ1-2
v_gene: TRBV6-5
CDR3aa: CASSSAGGAYGYTF
CDR3nt: TGTGCCAGCAGTTCGGCCGGGGGGGCTTATGGCTACACCTTC

d_gene: -
abundance: -
j_gene: TRBJ2-7
v_gene: TRBV3-1/TRBV3-2
CDR3aa: CASSLGWGGDEQYF
CDR3nt: TGTGCCAGCAGCCTGGGTTGGGGCGGGGACGAGCAGTACTTC